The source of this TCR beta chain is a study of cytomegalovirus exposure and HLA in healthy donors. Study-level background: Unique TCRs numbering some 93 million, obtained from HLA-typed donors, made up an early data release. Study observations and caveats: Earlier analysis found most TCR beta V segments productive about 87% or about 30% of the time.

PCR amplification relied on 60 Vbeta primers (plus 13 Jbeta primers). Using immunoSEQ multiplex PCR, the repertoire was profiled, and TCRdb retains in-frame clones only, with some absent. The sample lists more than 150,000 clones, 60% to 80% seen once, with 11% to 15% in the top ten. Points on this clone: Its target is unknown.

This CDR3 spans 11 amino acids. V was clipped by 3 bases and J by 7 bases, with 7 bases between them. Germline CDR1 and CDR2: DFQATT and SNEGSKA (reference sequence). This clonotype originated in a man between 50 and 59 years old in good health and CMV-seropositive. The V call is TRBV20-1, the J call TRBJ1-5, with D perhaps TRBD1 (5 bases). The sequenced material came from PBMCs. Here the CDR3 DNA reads TGCAGTGCTAGCCGGGGGCAGCCCCAGCATTTT. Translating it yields CSASRGQPQHF.